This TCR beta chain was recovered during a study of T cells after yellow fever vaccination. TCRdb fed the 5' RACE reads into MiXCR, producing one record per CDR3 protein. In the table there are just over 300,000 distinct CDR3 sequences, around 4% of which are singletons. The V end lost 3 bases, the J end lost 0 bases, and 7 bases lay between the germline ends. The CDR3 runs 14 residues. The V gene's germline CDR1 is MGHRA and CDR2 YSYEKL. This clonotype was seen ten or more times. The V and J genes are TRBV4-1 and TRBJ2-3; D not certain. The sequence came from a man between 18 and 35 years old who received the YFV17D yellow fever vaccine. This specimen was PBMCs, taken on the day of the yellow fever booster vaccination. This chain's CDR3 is CASSHYRSTDTQYF. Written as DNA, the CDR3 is TGCGCCAGCAGCCACTACAGAAGCACAGATACGCAGTATTTT.